The source of this T cell receptor (beta chain) is a study of blood T cell repertoires in COVID-19 (dated by TCRdb to 2019 to 2021). For the wider study: The collaborator samples originated in the United States, Italy and Spain and spanned the acute and convalescent phases of COVID-19. The sample metadata nearly always contained a de-identified subject ID, COVID-19 status, age in years and sex. Samples were obtained from the ongoing ImmuneRACE study (first 160 participants) and from over 1,000 subjects provided by 6 global collaborators. The repertoires were released in a freely available public database intended as a resource for research on the immune response to SARS-CoV-2. The material from the prospective study consisted of cDNA or gDNA derived from T cells, B-cell-depleted T cells, or PBMCs. Where HLA class I and class II types were available, the types were taken from metadata supplied by the sample provider, not from assay-based typing. Deeply sampled blood TCRbeta repertoires from subjects exposed to, actively infected with, or recovered from COVID-19 were included in the dataset.

As concerns this clone: Its binding antigen is unknown. No base-level quality is on record; no much larger clone is a single base apart.

Study-wide findings and limitations: The quantity of clinical and demographic metadata differed by source and by participant and was supplied without curation.

TCRbeta CDR3 regions were amplified from genomic DNA by means of the immunoSEQ Assay, a bias-controlled multiplex PCR. Concerning the study's data processing: The number of nucleated cells in each sample was estimated from the amplification of reference gene primers within the assay. To quantify the absolute abundance of each unique TCRbeta CDR3 rearrangement, sequence reads were collapsed and filtered. Productive Simpson clonality was computed per sample as the square root of Simpson's diversity index over productive rearrangements. TCRdb mirrors the immuneACCESS table, restricted to in-frame sequences. Some clones are absent from its copies; in checked studies, under half trace to an unresolved V gene, and the reason for the others is unknown. D and trimming come from the DNA, and the V and J calls and clone size come from that table. The sample profile shows about 210,000 clones; under 90% of them were found once. The ten largest make up 8% to 9% of the sample.

Enrolling through a virtual design, the prospective study's participants ranged in age from roughly 18 to 89 years and lived across roughly 24 United States geographic areas. In the prospective study, cohorts were assigned on the basis of participant-reported clinical history obtained from a screening survey and a study questionnaire. Each participant in the prospective study had whole blood, serum and a nasopharyngeal or oropharyngeal swab collected by mobile phlebotomists. Over a roughly 2-month period, participants in the prospective study had the option of providing additional blood draws and questionnaires. Prospective study blood samples were shipped either frozen or at room temperature before DNA extraction. The CDR3 measures 13 amino acids from cysteine to phenylalanine. The entry retains the CDR3 DNA only, 39 bases that are in frame from base 1. V is clipped by 7 bases and J by 2 bases, and the sequence between their germline boundaries is 11 bases long. CDR1 LNHDA and CDR2 SQIVND are derived from the germline V gene (reference sequence).

The sequence was obtained from a woman aged 45-65 years with acute COVID-19. The rearrangement joined TRBV19 to TRBJ1-1; TRBD1 might be the D gene, on 5 matching bases. The sample comprised PBMCs or T cells enriched from blood (not recorded which). The DNA sequence is as follows: TGTGCCAGTATGAAGGGGCCAAACACTGAAGCTTTCTTT. This is translated as CASMKGPNTEAFF.